These 5 T cell receptor beta chains share one sample of origin, sequenced in a study of blood T cell repertoires in COVID-19. Sequencing was performed with immunoSEQ multiplex PCR; in TCRdb, only in-frame clones are kept and a portion is missing. This sample has approximately 150,000 clones, with roughly nine tenths found just once. Material for sequencing was PBMCs or T cells enriched from blood (not recorded which). The origin of the receptors is a human donor with acute COVID-19. The donor label of this sample is uncertain.

This sequence joins TRBV7-6 and TRBJ1-2; 8 bases align to TRBD1. Germline assignment: CDR1 SGHVS and CDR2 FNYEAQ. This CDR3 has 17 residues. J was trimmed by 5 bases and V by 1 base; bases with no gene match: 12. Here the CDR3 DNA reads TGTGCCAGCAGCTTAGGGAAACTTCGGGACAGGACTTATGGCTACACCTTC. It is translated as CASSLGKLRDRTYGYTF.

The V and J genes are TRBV2 and TRBJ2-3; 10 bases are shared with TRBD2. In germline, CDR1 is SNHLY, CDR2 FYNNEI. Trimming at V came to 5 bases and at J to 4 bases, leaving 6 bases not matched to a gene. This CDR3 is built from 15 residues. CDR3 sequence: CASSQSGGGPDTQYF. The CDR3 DNA is TGTGCCAGCAGTCAAAGCGGGGGGGGCCCAGATACGCAGTATTTT.

A single count supports this clone. The J gene is TRBJ1-1, the V gene TRBV19, with a possible D match to TRBD1 (6 bases). The germline gives CDR1 LNHDA, CDR2 SQIVND (reference sequence). Trimming pared 1 base from V and 8 bases from J, leaving 14 bases between. The CDR3 consists of 14 residues. CDR3 bases: TGTGCCAGTAGTATAGCAAGAGGACAGTTAGAAGCTTTCTTT. Residues: CASSIARGQLEAFF.

The V call is TRBV4-1, the J call TRBJ1-1; D not certain. The CDR3 runs 16 residues. The germline gives CDR1 MGHRA, CDR2 YSYEKL. V lost 1 base to trimming and J lost 3 bases, with 15 bases between them. Here the CDR3 DNA reads TGCGCCAGCAGCCAAGCATCTGAGGGAGGGCACACTGAAGCTTTCTTT. Its protein is CASSQASEGGHTEAFF.

The gene calls are TRBV19 and TRBJ1-4; 10 bases are shared with TRBD1. This CDR3 comprises 14 residues. Germline trimming cut 3 bases from V and 6 bases from J; bases unmatched to any gene: 1. Germline loops: CDR1 LNHDA, CDR2 SQIVND (reference sequence). The CDR3 protein is CASSMGQGYEKLFF. The CDR3 region has the DNA TGTGCCAGTAGTATGGGACAGGGGTATGAAAAACTGTTTTTT. The variable domain in full, completed from reference TRBV19 and TRBJ1-4, reads DGGITQSPKYLFRKEGQNVTLSCEQNLNHDAMYWYRQDPGQGLRLIYYSQIVNDFQKGDIAEGYSVSREKKESFPLTVTSAQKNPTAFYLCASSMGQGYEKLFFGSGTQLSVL.